The clone carrying this T cell receptor (beta chain) was counted only a few times. The antigen is not known. Method: immunoSEQ multiplex PCR; TCRdb's copy keeps in-frame clones and lacks some. The sample carries around 10,000 clones, roughly 54% recorded once. Germline values: CDR1 SQVTM, CDR2 ANQGSEA. This CDR3 comprises 14 residues. The V and J ends lost 7 bases and 7 bases, in that order; junction bases with no gene match: 10. The record originates from a study of STAT3 mutations in large granular lymphocyte leukemia. The study, taken as a whole, reports: Samples missed the first appearance of the clone. In T-cell large granular lymphocyte leukemia, about half of patients showed multiple immunodominant subclonotypes. Suggested: STAT3 mutation was not the ancestral event for these clonal expansions. Some patients had persisting codominant clonotypes that could mask small clones.

The sequenced sample consisted of peripheral blood mononuclear cells. The source is a boy younger than 18 with T-cell large granular lymphocyte leukemia. Some clones in this sample may be carry-over from other donors' samples. The rearrangement joins TRBV29-1 to TRBJ2-1, with TRBD2 identical over 10 bases. CDR3 region: CSAPIAGGGNEQFF. The CDR3 DNA reads TGCAGCGCACCGATAGCGGGGGGTGGTAATGAGCAGTTCTTC.